Reported below is one T cell receptor beta chain. Its antigen is still unknown. One entry per CDR3 protein results from TCRdb running MiXCR on the reads. Here the sample spans roughly 990,000 distinct CDR3 sequences, about a third being singletons. The source of the sample is a study of T cell repertoires in cytomegalovirus infection. J gave up 0 bases and V 0 bases, and 11 bases lay outside the gene matches. Germline values: CDR1 DFQATT, CDR2 SNEGSKA (reference sequence). This CDR3 is built from 17 residues. The sequence derives from a human donor in good health (CMV status not recorded). Some clones in this sample may be carry-over from other donors' samples. The sample consisted of cultured CD8+ T cells from PBMCs, taken from culture after CMV antigen stimulation. This chain connects TRBV20-1 to TRBJ2-7; 7 nucleotides agree with TRBD1. The CDR3 sequence is CSARDPYRGPGSYEQYF. The CDR3 nucleotides read TGCAGTGCTAGAGATCCCTACAGGGGTCCCGGCTCCTACGAGCAGTACTTC.